The clone carrying this TCR beta chain was detected many times. Antigen specificity is unknown. The data stem from a study of CD8 T cells in ankylosing spondylitis. Per the germline V gene, CDR1 is SNHLY and CDR2 is FYNNEI. This CDR3 is 15 amino acids long. V was clipped by 6 bases and J by 8 bases, with 22 bases between them. TCRdb ran MiXCR on the 5' RACE reads and lists one entry per CDR3 protein. Altogether tens of thousands of distinct CDR3 sequences are present, about 6.3% being singletons, with the ten largest covering 9.5% to 15%. Notes on the study in general: Significantly higher representation of disease-linked clones was reported for matched ankylosing spondylitis synovial fluid. Among TCR beta sequences, a motif of several highly homologous variants appeared characteristic of ankylosing spondylitis blood. Clones that were linked to disease were CD8+ and were relatively rare in peripheral blood.

This chain uses TRBV2 with TRBJ1-2; D unclear. Material for sequencing was blood, either unsorted or a sorted T cell fraction (not recorded which). This clonotype originated in a male donor with ankylosing spondylitis or in good health (not recorded which). DNA for the CDR3: TGTGCCAGCAGGGTCGAGAGCTCTTTGAGTTGGGGCTACACCTTC. Protein sequence: CASRVESSLSWGYTF.